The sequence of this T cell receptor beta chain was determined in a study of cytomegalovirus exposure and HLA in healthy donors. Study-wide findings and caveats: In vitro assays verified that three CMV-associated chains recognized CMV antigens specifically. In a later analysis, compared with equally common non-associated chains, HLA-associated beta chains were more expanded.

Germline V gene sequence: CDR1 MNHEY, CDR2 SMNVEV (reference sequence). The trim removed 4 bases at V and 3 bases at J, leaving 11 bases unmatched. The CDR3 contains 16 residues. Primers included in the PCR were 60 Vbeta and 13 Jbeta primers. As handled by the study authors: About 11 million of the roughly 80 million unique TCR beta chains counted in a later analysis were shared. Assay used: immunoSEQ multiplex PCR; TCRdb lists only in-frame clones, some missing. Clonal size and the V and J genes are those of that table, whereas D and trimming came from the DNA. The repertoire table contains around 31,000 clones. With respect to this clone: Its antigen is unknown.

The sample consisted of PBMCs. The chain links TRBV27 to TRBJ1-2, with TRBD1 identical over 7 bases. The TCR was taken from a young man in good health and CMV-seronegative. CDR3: CASSSIVGQYYYGYTF. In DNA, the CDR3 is TGTGCCAGCAGTTCTATAGTGGGACAGTACTACTATGGCTACACCTTC.